The clone carrying this T cell receptor (beta chain) was detected only a few times. The antigen remains undetermined. The length of the CDR3 is 13 residues. Germline-derived CDR1 and CDR2 are KGHSH and LQKENI. V was pared by 11 bases and J by 0 bases, with 13 bases between. TCRdb reanalysed the 5' RACE reads using MiXCR and keeps one entry per CDR3 protein. The sample lists about 190,000 distinct CDR3 sequences, around a sixth occurring once. This entry comes from a study of identical twins. Study-wide findings and caveats: The conclusions drew on cross-sectional statistical analysis instead of tracking the same donors.

The same specimen was also included in a second study, on T cells expressing NK-cell markers. Turning to that study: The CD3+CD56-NKG2C+ fraction of a handful of donors was likewise dominated by these clonotypes.

Sequenced: CD8+ T cells sorted from blood. The TCR comes from a woman under 30 in good health. This chain links TRBV18 with TRBJ2-5; perhaps TRBD1 as D (5 bases). As DNA, the CDR3 is TGTGCCGGCCTACGACAGAACCAAGAGACCCAGTACTTC. It is translated as CAGLRQNQETQYF.